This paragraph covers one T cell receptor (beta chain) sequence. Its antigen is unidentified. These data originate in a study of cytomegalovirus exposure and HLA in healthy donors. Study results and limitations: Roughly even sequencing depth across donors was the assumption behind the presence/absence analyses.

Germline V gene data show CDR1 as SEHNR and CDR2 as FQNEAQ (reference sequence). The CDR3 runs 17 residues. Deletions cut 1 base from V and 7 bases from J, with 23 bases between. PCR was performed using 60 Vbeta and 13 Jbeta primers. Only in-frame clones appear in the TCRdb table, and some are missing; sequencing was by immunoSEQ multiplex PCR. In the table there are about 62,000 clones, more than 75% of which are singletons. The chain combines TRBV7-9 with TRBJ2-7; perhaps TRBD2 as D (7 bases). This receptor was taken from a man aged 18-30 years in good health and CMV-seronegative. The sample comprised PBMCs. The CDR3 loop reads CASSLVFGGQGRGEQYF. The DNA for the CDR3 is TGTGCCAGCAGCTTAGTTTTCGGGGGGCAGGGTCGGGGAGAGCAGTACTTC.